A single sample is the source of the 20 T cell receptor beta chains below, sequenced in a study of blood T cells in healthy people across ages. The second PCR ran about 6 to 12 cycles with a sample-barcoded 5' primer and J-beta primers. TCRdb passed the 5' RACE reads through MiXCR, listing each CDR3 protein once. The sample has about 1.4 million distinct CDR3 sequences, approximately 63% seen once; the top ten hold over 6.5%. The source material was blood. These receptors were collected from a man between 18 and 29 years old in good health.

A few counts support this clonotype. The gene calls are TRBV28 and TRBJ2-5; 8 nucleotides align to TRBD1. V shed 5 bases, J shed 4 bases, and the junction held 12 bases outside the gene matches. Germline CDR1 reads MDHEN; CDR2 reads SYDVKM. This CDR3 has 16 residues. CDR3 bases: TGTGCCAGCAGTACCGACCGGACAGGGAGTTTAGAGACCCAGTACTTC. Protein: CASSTDRTGSLETQYF.

The genes are TRBV20-1 and TRBJ2-5, with TRBD1 identical over 11 bases. V was pared by 6 bases and J by 3 bases, with 12 bases of the junction left unmatched. Germline lookup yields CDR1 DFQATT and CDR2 SNEGSKA (reference sequence). CDR3 length equals 16 residues. CDR3 nucleotides: TGCAGTGCAAAAACCGGGACAGGGGGTTACGAAGAGACCCAGTACTTC. The encoded protein is CSAKTGTGGYEETQYF.

This clonotype was detected a few times. The rearrangement joins TRBV25-1 to TRBJ2-5, with TRBD2 matching 14 bases. Germline V lookup: CDR1 MGHDK, CDR2 SYGVNS. The V gene end was trimmed by 2 bases and the J gene end by 5 bases; junction bases not matched to a gene: 4. This CDR3 contains 16 residues. DNA of the CDR3: TGTGCCAGCAGTGAAGGAGGACTAGCGGGAGGTGAGACCCAGTACTTC. Translating gives CASSEGGLAGGETQYF.

This chain joins TRBV14 and TRBJ1-4, with D perhaps matching TRBD1 (6 bases). Trimming cost V 4 bases and J 10 bases, with 10 bases left between them. Germline V gives CDR1 SGHDN, CDR2 FVKESK. CDR3 size: 12 residues. This CDR3 reads CASSPGGGKLFF. DNA of the CDR3: TGTGCCAGCAGCCCTGGAGGGGGAAAACTGTTTTTT.

This rearrangement joins TRBV7-2 to TRBJ2-3; the match to TRBD2 covers 14 bases. The ends lost 4 bases at V and 2 bases at J; junction bases unmatched: 8. The length of the CDR3 is 18 residues. Per the germline V gene, CDR1 is SGHTA and CDR2 is FQGNSA. The CDR3 is CASSSNGTSGSITDTQYF. In DNA, the CDR3 is TGTGCCAGCAGCTCGAACGGGACTAGCGGGAGTATCACAGATACGCAGTATTTT.

This chain uses TRBV20-1 with TRBJ2-1; 15 bases are a match to TRBD2. The V segment lost 6 bases and the J segment 5 bases; nucleotides outside the gene matches: 11. Germline CDR1 and CDR2: DFQATT and SNEGSKA (reference sequence). The CDR3 contains 17 residues. DNA for the CDR3: TGCAGTGCGCGCGGACTAGCGGGAGGGCCGATAAACAATGAGCAGTTCTTC. Translating it yields CSARGLAGGPINNEQFF.

The chain is built from TRBV4-1 and TRBJ1-6; no definite D call. Trimming removed 1 base at V and 9 bases at J, with 7 bases between. The CDR3 has 13 residues. Germline-derived CDR1 and CDR2 are MGHRA and YSYEKL. The CDR3 protein is CASSQVSGSPLHF. CDR3 coding DNA: TGCGCCAGCAGCCAAGTTTCCGGTTCACCCCTCCACTTT.

V and J are TRBV4-1 and TRBJ2-5; a weak D match, TRBD2 (5 bases). Germline lookup yields CDR1 MGHRA and CDR2 YSYEKL. This CDR3 region has 13 residues. V shed 5 bases and J shed 5 bases, with 12 bases lying between them. CDR3 sequence: CASSFTWRETQYF. CDR3 nucleotide sequence: TGCGCCAGCAGCTTTACTTGGAGGGAGACCCAGTACTTC.

V gene TRBV4-3 combines with J gene TRBJ2-5, with no clear D. With the DNA end fitting TRBJ2-7 better, the J assignment may be wrong. The CDR3 sequence is 15 residues long. Germline CDR1 and CDR2: LGHNA and YSLEER. This chain's CDR3 is CASSQVNSDNYEQYF. The CDR3 DNA reads as TGCGCCAGCAGCCAAGTTAACAGTGACAACTACGAGCAGTACTTC.

The V call is TRBV3-1, the J call TRBJ1-6; D is unclear. Trimming shortened V by 5 bases and J by 16 bases, and 18 bases separated the two germline ends. The germline V gene encodes CDR1 LGHDT and CDR2 YNNKEL (reference sequence). There are 13 residues in the CDR3. The CDR3 is CASSSSAGSNLHF. CDR3 DNA: TGTGCCAGCAGCTCATCGGCGGGCTCCAATCTCCACTTT.

The rearrangement links TRBV7-9 to TRBJ2-3; unclear D gene. Trimming stripped 5 bases from V and 2 bases from J, with 11 bases between. From germline, CDR1 is SEHNR and CDR2 FQNEAQ (reference sequence). CDR3 length equals 14 residues. CDR3: CASSPTTATDTQYF. The CDR3 DNA follows: TGTGCCAGCAGCCCAACGACGGCCACAGATACGCAGTATTTT. Drawing the rest from reference TRBV7-9 and TRBJ2-3, the complete variable domain is DTGVSQNPRHKITKRGQNVTFRCDPISEHNRLYWYRQTLGQGPEFLTYFQNEAQLEKSRLLSDRFSAERPKGSFSTLEIQRTEQGDSAMYLCASSPTTATDTQYFGPGTRLTVL.

The chain employs TRBV7-8 and TRBJ2-3, with D possibly matching TRBD2 (5 bases). Trimming pared 2 bases from V and 6 bases from J, leaving 18 bases between. Germline CDR1 is SGHVS and CDR2 is FQNEAQ. The CDR3 is 16 amino acids. The CDR3 reads CASSLLRVSFHDTQYF. CDR3 bases: TGTGCCAGCAGCTTATTGAGGGTCAGTTTTCACGATACGCAGTATTTT.

The V gene is TRBV15, the J gene TRBJ2-7; D possibly corresponds to TRBD1 (6 bases). The germline CDR1 and CDR2 sequences are LNHNV and YYDKDF (reference sequence). CDR3 length: 18 residues. Trimming cost V 2 bases and J 4 bases, with 24 bases left between them. The CDR3 spells CATSRSLPQGIREYEQYF. The CDR3 DNA sequence: TGTGCCACCAGCAGATCCCTTCCACAGGGTATCAGGGAATACGAGCAGTACTTC.

This clonotype was recorded a few times. This chain joins TRBV9 and TRBJ1-2; D not resolved. The V gene lost 0 bases and the J gene lost 4 bases, with 10 bases spanning the gap. The CDR3 has 14 amino acids. Germline CDR1 SGDLS, CDR2 YYNGEE. The CDR3 DNA follows: TGTGCCAGCAGCGTAGACGGGCCATCCTATGGCTACACCTTC. Translating it yields CASSVDGPSYGYTF.

The rearrangement uses TRBV4-1 and TRBJ2-5; 8 bases line up with TRBD2. The CDR3 runs to 14 residues. J gave up 6 bases and V 4 bases, and 7 bases lay outside the gene matches. Germline V gene sequence: CDR1 MGHRA, CDR2 YSYEKL. The CDR3 sequence: CASSPGLGSQTQYF. In DNA form, the CDR3 reads TGCGCCAGCAGCCCGGGACTAGGAAGTCAGACCCAGTACTTC.

This chain connects TRBV4-1 to TRBJ2-1; 11 positions match TRBD2. Unmatched junction bases numbered 13, after V lost 4 bases and J lost 8 bases. This CDR3 comprises 17 residues. Germline CDR1 is MGHRA and CDR2 is YSYEKL. The DNA of the CDR3 is TGCGCCAGCAGCCCCGGACTAGCGGGCCCACGGGGGTATGAGCAGTTCTTC. It translates to CASSPGLAGPRGYEQFF.

The chain's CDR3 is CAISDLAGGSYEQYF. The CDR3 region has the DNA TGTGCCATCAGTGATTTGGCGGGAGGAAGCTACGAGCAGTACTTC. This chain links TRBV10-3 with TRBJ2-4; 8 bases align to TRBD2. The closer fit of TRBJ2-7 to the DNA end suggests the J call may be wrong. The CDR3 is 15 residues long. Looked up from germline, CDR1 is ENHRY and CDR2 is SYGVKD.

The chain couples TRBV27 to TRBJ2-7; 10 nucleotides align to TRBD1. Germline lookup yields CDR1 MNHEY and CDR2 SMNVEV (reference sequence). The CDR3 loop spans 13 amino acids. Unmatched junction bases numbered 6, after V lost 8 bases and J lost 5 bases. The CDR3 DNA reads as TGTGCCAGCCCTCGGGGACAGGGGAACGAGCAGTACTTC. Translation: CASPRGQGNEQYF.

The rearrangement links TRBV12-3 or TRBV12-4 to TRBJ2-4; D is uncertain. CDR3 length: 12 residues. V lost 6 bases to trimming and J lost 13 bases, with 16 bases between them. The CDR3 sequence is CASSHTAKEQYF. CDR3 nucleotides: TGTGCCAGCAGCCACACAGCAAAGGAGCAGTACTTC.

This clonotype was seen a few times. The chain carries TRBV4-3 and TRBJ2-3, with D unclear. CDR3 length equals 15 residues. Trimming took 1 base from V and 5 from J, leaving 13 bases between them. CDR1 and CDR2 from the germline V gene are LGHNA and YSLEER. The CDR3 loop reads CASSQAPVLLDTQYF. CDR3 in DNA: TGCGCCAGCAGCCAAGCTCCAGTCCTCTTAGATACGCAGTATTTT.